This T cell receptor (beta chain) was identified in a study of T cell repertoires in cytomegalovirus infection. Overall study context: Well-studied HLA-B-restricted epitopes and recently identified HLA-C-restricted epitopes of CMV were both used in the study. CMV infection and matching HLA type were both indicated by public TCR beta signatures.

Study findings and constraints: Adding up the frequency of public TCR beta families identified people who carried CMV plus the relevant HLA.

In TCRdb, the reads were re-called with MiXCR into one record per CDR3 protein. The data hold more than 95,000 distinct CDR3 sequences, with roughly 32% observed a single time. A word on this clonotype: Its antigen is unknown.

The clonotype was recovered from a human donor in good health (CMV status not recorded). Some clones in this sample may be carry-over from other donors' samples. The specimen was CD8+ T cells from cultured PBMCs, collected from culture after CMV antigen stimulation.

CDR3 DNA sequence: TGTGCCAGCAGTGTACAGGGCCCTCCTACAGATACGCAGTATTTT. This encodes CASSVQGPPTDTQYF. The chain has TRBV28 and TRBJ2-3; D possibly corresponds to TRBD1 (6 bases). The CDR3 spans 15 residues. Germline-derived CDR1 and CDR2 are MDHEN and SYDVKM. V was trimmed by 5 bases and J by 3 bases, leaving 15 bases between them. Variable domain in full (rest from reference TRBV28 and TRBJ2-3): DVKVTQSSRYLVKRTGEKVFLECVQDMDHENMFWYRQDPGLGLRLIYFSYDVKMKEKGDIPEGYSVSREKKERFSLILESASTNQTSMYLCASSVQGPPTDTQYFGPGTRLTVL.